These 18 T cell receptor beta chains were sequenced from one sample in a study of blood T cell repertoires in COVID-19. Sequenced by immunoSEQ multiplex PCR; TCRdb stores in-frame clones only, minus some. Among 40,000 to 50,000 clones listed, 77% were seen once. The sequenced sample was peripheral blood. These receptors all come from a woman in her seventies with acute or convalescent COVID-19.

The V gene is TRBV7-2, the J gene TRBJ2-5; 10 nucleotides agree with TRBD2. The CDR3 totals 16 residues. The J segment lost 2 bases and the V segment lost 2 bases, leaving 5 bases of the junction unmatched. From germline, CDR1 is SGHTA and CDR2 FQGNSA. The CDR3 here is CASSLQGLAVQETQYF. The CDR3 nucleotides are TGTGCCAGCAGCTTACAAGGACTAGCGGTACAAGAGACCCAGTACTTC.

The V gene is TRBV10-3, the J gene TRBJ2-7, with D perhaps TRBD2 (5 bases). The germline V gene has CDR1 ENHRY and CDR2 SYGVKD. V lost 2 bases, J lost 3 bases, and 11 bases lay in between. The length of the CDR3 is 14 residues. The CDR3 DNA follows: TGTGCCATCAGTGAGACAGTAGACTACTACGAGCAGTACTTC. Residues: CAISETVDYYEQYF.

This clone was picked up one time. The CDR3 nucleotides are TGTGCCAGCAGTTTCGACACCGGGGAGCTGTTTTTT. Translating it yields CASSFDTGELFF. V and J are TRBV6-5 and TRBJ2-2, with D unresolved. The CDR3 contains 12 residues. Germline CDR1 reads MNHEY; CDR2 reads SVGAGI. V dropped 4 bases and J dropped 3 bases, with 3 bases sitting between them.

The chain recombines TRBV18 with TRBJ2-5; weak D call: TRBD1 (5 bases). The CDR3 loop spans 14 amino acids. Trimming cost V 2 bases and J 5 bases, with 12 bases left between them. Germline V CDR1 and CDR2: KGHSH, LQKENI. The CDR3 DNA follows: TGTGCCAGCTCACCAGACAGCCGCCCGGAGACCCAGTACTTC. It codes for CASSPDSRPETQYF.

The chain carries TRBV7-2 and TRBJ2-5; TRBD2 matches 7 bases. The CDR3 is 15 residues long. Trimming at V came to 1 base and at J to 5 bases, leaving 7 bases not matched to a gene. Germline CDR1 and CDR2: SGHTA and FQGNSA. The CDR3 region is CASSLVGGGAETQYF. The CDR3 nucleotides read TGTGCCAGCAGCTTAGTTGGCGGGGGAGCGGAGACCCAGTACTTC.

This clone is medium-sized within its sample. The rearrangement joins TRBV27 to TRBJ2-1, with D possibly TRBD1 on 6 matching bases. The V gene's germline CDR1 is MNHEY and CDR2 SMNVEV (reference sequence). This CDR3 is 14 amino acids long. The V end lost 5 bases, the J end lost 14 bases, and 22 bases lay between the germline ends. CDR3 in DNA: TGTGCCAGCAGTCCCCCAGACCTTAGAGGGGGTAAGTTCTTC. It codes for CASSPPDLRGGKFF.

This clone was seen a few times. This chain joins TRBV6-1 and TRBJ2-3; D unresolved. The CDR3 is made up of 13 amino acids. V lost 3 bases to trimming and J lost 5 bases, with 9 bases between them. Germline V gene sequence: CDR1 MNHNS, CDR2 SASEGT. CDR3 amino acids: CASSDAFGDTQYF. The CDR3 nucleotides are TGTGCCAGCAGTGACGCATTCGGAGATACGCAGTATTTT.

The CDR3 sequence: CASNRDSGGISNQPQHF. Written as DNA, the CDR3 is TGTGCCAGTAATCGGGACAGCGGGGGAATTAGCAATCAGCCCCAGCATTTT. This sequence joins TRBV19 and TRBJ1-5; 7 nucleotides align to TRBD1. The V gene end was trimmed by 7 bases and the J gene end by 0 bases; junction bases not matched to a gene: 12. CDR3 size: 17 residues. Germline CDR1 LNHDA, CDR2 SQIVND (reference sequence).

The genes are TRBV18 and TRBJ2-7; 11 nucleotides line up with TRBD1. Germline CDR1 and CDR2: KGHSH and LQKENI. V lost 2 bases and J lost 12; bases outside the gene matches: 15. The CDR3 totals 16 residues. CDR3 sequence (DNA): TGTGCCAGCTCACCAAACCCTTCCACCCGGACAGGGGGCCCGTACTTC. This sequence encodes CASSPNPSTRTGGPYF. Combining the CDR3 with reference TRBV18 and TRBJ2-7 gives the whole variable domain NAGVMQNPRHLVRRRGQEARLRCSPMKGHSHVYWYRQLPEEGLKFMVYLQKENIIDESGMPKERFSAEFPKEGPSILRIQQVVRGDSAAYFCASSPNPSTRTGGPYFGPGTRLTVT.

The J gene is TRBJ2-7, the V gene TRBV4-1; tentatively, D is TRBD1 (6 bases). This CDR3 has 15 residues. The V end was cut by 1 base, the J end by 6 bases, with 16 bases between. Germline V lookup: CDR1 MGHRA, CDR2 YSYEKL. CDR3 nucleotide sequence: TGCGCCAGCAGCCAAGTAGGCAGGGGAGTGCTCGAGCAGTACTTC. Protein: CASSQVGRGVLEQYF.

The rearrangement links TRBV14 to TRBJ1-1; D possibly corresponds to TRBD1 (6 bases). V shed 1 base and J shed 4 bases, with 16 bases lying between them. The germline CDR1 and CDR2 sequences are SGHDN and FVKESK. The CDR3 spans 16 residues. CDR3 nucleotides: TGTGCCAGCAGCCAAGCGAGGGGAAGGGGGAGCACTGAAGCTTTCTTT. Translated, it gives CASSQARGRGSTEAFF.

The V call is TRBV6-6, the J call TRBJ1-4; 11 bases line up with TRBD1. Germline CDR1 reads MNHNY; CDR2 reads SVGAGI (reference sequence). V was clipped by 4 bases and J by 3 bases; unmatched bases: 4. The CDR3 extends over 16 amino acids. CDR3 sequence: CASSSGQGDPNEKLFF. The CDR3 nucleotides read TGTGCCAGCAGTTCGGGACAGGGGGACCCTAATGAAAAACTGTTTTTT.

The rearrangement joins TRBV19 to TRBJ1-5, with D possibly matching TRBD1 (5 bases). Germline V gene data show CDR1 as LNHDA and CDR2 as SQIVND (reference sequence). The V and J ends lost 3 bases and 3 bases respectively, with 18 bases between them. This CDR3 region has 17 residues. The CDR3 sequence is CASSIGRYRSNNQPQHF. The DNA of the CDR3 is TGTGCCAGTAGTATTGGGAGGTACAGGTCAAACAATCAGCCCCAGCATTTT.

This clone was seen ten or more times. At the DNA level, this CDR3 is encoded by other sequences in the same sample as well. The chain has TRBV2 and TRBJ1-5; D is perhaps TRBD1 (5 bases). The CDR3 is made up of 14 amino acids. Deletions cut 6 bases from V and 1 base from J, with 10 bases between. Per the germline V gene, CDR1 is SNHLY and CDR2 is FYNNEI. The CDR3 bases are TGTGCCAGCAGCAGAACAGGCAGCAATCAGCCCCAGCATTTT. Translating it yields CASSRTGSNQPQHF.

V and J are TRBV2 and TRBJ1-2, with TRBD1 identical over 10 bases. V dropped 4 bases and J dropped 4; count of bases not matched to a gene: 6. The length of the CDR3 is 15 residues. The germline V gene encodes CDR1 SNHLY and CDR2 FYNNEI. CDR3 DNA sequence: TGTGCCAGCAGTGGACAGGGGGCCACCACCTATGGCTACACCTTC. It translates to CASSGQGATTYGYTF.

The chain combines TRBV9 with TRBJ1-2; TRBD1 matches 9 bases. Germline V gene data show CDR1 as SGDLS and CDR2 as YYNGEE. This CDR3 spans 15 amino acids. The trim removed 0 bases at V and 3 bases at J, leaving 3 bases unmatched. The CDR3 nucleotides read TGTGCCAGCAGCGTAGCTACAGGGGGCCACTATGGCTACACCTTC. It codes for CASSVATGGHYGYTF.

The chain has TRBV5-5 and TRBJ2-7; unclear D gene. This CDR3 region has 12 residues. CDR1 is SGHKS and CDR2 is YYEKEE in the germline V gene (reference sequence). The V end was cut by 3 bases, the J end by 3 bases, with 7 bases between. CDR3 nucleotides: TGTGCCAGCAGCTCCCAGAACTACGAGCAGTACTTC. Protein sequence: CASSSQNYEQYF. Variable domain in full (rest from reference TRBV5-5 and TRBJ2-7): DAGVTQSPTHLIKTRGQQVTLRCSPISGHKSVSWYQQVLGQGPQFIFQYYEKEERGRGNFPDRFSARQFPNYSSELNVNALLLGDSALYLCASSSQNYEQYFGPGTRLTVT.

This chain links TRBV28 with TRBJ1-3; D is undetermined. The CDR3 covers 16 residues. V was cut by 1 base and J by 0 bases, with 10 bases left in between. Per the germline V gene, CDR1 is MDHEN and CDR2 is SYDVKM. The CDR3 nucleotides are TGTGCCAGCAGTTTATCCCATGTGTTCTCTGGAAACACCATATATTTT. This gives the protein CASSLSHVFSGNTIYF.